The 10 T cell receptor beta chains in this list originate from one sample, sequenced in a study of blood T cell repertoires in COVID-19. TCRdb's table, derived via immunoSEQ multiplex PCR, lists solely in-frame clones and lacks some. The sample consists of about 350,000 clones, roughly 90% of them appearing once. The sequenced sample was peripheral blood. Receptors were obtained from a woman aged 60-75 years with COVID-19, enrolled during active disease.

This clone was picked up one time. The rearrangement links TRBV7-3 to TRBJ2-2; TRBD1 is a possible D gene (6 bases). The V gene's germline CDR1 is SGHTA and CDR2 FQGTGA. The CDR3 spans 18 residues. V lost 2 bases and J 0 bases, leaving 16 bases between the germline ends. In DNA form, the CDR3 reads TGTGCCAGCAGCTTATTTGTAGCTGGGGGCCCGAACACCGGGGAGCTGTTTTTT. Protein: CASSLFVAGGPNTGELFF. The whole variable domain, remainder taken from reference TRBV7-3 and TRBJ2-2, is GAGVSQTPSNKVTEKGKYVELRCDPISGHTALYWYRQSLGQGPEFLIYFQGTGAADDSGLPNDRFFAVRPEGSVSTLKIQRTERGDSAVYLCASSLFVAGGPNTGELFFGEGSRLTVL.

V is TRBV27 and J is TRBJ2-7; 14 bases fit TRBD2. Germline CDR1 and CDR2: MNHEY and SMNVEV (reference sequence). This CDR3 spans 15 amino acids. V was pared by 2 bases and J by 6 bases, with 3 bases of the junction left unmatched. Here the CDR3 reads CASSLLGTSGGEQYF. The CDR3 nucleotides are TGTGCCAGCAGTTTACTAGGGACTAGCGGGGGCGAGCAGTACTTC.

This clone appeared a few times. The CDR3 sequence is CASSQEDTQYF. The CDR3 bases are TGTGCCAGCTCACAGGAGGATACGCAGTATTTT. V usage is TRBV2 and J usage is TRBJ2-3; possibly TRBD1 for D (5 bases). Germline assignment: CDR1 SNHLY and CDR2 FYNNEI. This CDR3 spans 11 amino acids. V gave up 8 bases and J gave up 6 bases, with 9 bases separating them.

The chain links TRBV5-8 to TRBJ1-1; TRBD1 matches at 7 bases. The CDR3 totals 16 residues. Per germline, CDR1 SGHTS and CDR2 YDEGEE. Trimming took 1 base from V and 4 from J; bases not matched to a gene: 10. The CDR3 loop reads CASSLRAGGTGTEAFF. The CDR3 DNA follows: TGTGCCAGCAGCTTGAGGGCAGGGGGGACGGGCACTGAAGCTTTCTTT.

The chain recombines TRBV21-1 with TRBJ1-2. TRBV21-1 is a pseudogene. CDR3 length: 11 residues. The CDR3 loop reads CASSKGSGYTF. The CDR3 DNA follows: TGTGCCAGCAGCAAAGGGAGTGGCTACACCTTC.

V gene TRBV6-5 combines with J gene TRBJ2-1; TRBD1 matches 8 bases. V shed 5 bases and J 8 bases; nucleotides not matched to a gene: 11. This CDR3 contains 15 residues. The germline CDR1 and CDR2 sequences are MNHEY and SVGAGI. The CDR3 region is CASSQGAGSYDEQFF. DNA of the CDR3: TGTGCCAGCAGTCAGGGGGCCGGATCGTATGATGAGCAGTTCTTC.

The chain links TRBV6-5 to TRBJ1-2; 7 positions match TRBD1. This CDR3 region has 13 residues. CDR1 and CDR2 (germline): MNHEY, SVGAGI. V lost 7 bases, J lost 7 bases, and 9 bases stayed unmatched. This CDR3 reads CASTTSRGSGYTF. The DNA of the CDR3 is TGTGCCAGCACCACCTCCAGGGGGTCTGGCTACACCTTC.

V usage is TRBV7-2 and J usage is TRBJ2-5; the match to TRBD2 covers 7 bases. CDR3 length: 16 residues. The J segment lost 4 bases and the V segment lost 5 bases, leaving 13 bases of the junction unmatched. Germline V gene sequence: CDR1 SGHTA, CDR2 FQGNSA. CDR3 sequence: CASSPRASGGGETQYF. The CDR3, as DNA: TGTGCCAGCAGCCCGCGAGCTAGCGGCGGGGGAGAGACCCAGTACTTC.

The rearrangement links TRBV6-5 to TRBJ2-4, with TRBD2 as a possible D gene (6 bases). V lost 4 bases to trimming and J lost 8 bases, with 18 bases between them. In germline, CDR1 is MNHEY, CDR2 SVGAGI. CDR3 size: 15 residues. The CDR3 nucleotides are TGTGCCAGCAGTTCCCTGGGACTGCCGGGGGACATTCAGTACTTC. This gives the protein CASSSLGLPGDIQYF.

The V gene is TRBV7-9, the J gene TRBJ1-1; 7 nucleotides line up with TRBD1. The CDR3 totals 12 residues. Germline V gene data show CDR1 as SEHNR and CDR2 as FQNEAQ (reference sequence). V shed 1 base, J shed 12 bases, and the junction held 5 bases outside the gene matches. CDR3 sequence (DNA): TGTGCCAGCAGCTTAGACAGGGGTAGGACTTTCTTT. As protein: CASSLDRGRTFF. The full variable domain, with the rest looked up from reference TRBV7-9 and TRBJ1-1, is DTGVSQNPRHKITKRGQNVTFRCDPISEHNRLYWYRQTLGQGPEFLTYFQNEAQLEKSRLLSDRFSAERPKGSFSTLEIQRTEQGDSAMYLCASSLDRGRTFFGQGTRLTVV.